This passage covers 23 T cell receptor beta chains from one sample sequenced in a study of OX40 agonist ivuxolimab in advanced cancers. Clones were read by immunoSEQ multiplex PCR, and TCRdb kept only the in-frame ones, dropping some. This repertoire shows tens of thousands of clones, approximately 88% found once; its top ten account for approximately 12%. The specimen was CD4+ or CD8+ T cells sorted from blood, collected in a trial of the OX40 agonist ivuxolimab. These receptor sequences come from an adult with an advanced solid tumor such as melanoma, head and neck, liver or kidney cancer.

The V and J genes are TRBV2 and TRBJ1-6; D unclear. CDR3 length: 15 residues. The germline V gene encodes CDR1 SNHLY and CDR2 FYNNEI. Trimming took off 3 bases at V and 2 bases at J, with 8 bases between the two ends. The CDR3 region is CASSDSSTYNSPLHF. The CDR3 DNA sequence: TGTGCCAGCAGTGACAGTTCCACCTATAATTCACCCCTCCACTTT. Supplemented by reference TRBV2 and TRBJ1-6, the full variable domain reads EPEVTQTPSHQVTQMGQEVILRCVPISNHLYFYWYRQILGQKVEFLVSFYNNEISEKSEIFDDQFSVERPDGSNFTLKIRSTKLEDSAMYFCASSDSSTYNSPLHFGNGTRLTVT.

The CDR3 reads CASRSPRDYGYTF. CDR3 DNA: TGTGCCAGCAGGTCTCCCCGGGACTATGGCTACACCTTC. The V call is TRBV28, the J call TRBJ1-2, with D hard to call. The CDR3 runs to 13 residues. Trimming removed 6 bases from V and 3 bases from J, with 11 bases in between. CDR1 is MDHEN, CDR2 SYDVKM, per germline.

This clone was found once. The V call is TRBV4-2, the J call TRBJ2-2; D might be TRBD1 (6 bases). Germline assignment: CDR1 LGHNA and CDR2 YNFKEQ. V shed 0 bases and J shed 1 base, with 15 bases lying between them. The CDR3 extends over 18 amino acids. CDR3 loop: CASSQESGQGWNTGELFF. In DNA, the CDR3 is TGTGCCAGCAGCCAAGAATCTGGGCAGGGGTGGAACACCGGGGAGCTGTTTTTT.

The chain joins TRBV28 to TRBJ2-7; D is uncertain. Germline-derived CDR1 and CDR2 are MDHEN and SYDVKM. V was pared by 2 bases and J by 0 bases, with 8 bases between. CDR3 length: 14 residues. CDR3 sequence (DNA): TGTGCCAGCAGTTTACAGGCGGCCTCCTACGAGCAGTACTTC. Translation: CASSLQAASYEQYF.

The CDR3 sequence: CASSYVGRANSPLHF. The CDR3 DNA is TGTGCCAGCAGTTACGTCGGCAGGGCTAATTCACCCCTCCACTTT. V usage is TRBV6-5 and J usage is TRBJ1-6, with D perhaps TRBD1 (5 bases). V was pared by 2 bases and J by 6 bases, with 11 bases between. Germline V gene sequence: CDR1 MNHEY, CDR2 SVGAGI. There are 15 residues in the CDR3.

With regard to this clone: This specimen includes other DNA sequences encoding the same CDR3. The genes are TRBV4-3 and TRBJ2-7, with TRBD1 matching over 10 bases. The V and J ends lost 4 bases and 3 bases, in that order; junction bases with no gene match: 3. This CDR3 is built from 14 residues. Germline values: CDR1 LGHNA, CDR2 YSLEER. As DNA, the CDR3 is TGCGCCAGCAGCCCCGGGACAGGGGACTACGAGCAGTACTTC. Translating it yields CASSPGTGDYEQYF.

The V and J genes are TRBV19 and TRBJ1-1, with unresolved D. Trimming removed 4 bases from V and 0 bases from J, with 9 bases in between. From germline, CDR1 is LNHDA and CDR2 SQIVND (reference sequence). The CDR3 consists of 14 residues. This CDR3 reads CASSTDFVNTEAFF. The CDR3 DNA reads as TGTGCCAGTAGTACGGACTTTGTGAACACTGAAGCTTTCTTT.

The chain joins TRBV27 to TRBJ2-2; the match to TRBD1 covers 9 bases. J was trimmed by 4 bases and V by 3 bases; bases with no gene match: 9. Per the germline V gene, CDR1 is MNHEY and CDR2 is SMNVEV (reference sequence). The CDR3 is 17 residues long. This CDR3 is CASSFLQGADLTGELFF. The CDR3 coding sequence is TGTGCCAGCAGTTTTCTACAGGGGGCGGACCTCACCGGGGAGCTGTTTTTT.

This chain links TRBV5-4 with TRBJ2-3; D possibly corresponds to TRBD2 (5 bases). The CDR3 is 17 amino acids. Germline loops: CDR1 SGHNT, CDR2 YYREEE (reference sequence). The germline V and J ends were trimmed by 0 bases and 2 bases, with 16 bases remaining between them. The chain's CDR3 is CASSLAVSVHVTDTQYF. In DNA, the CDR3 is TGTGCCAGCAGCTTGGCGGTTAGCGTTCATGTCACAGATACGCAGTATTTT.

V and J are TRBV4-1 and TRBJ2-6, with 8 bases identical to TRBD1. The CDR3 loop spans 19 amino acids. Germline V CDR1 and CDR2: MGHRA, YSYEKL. The ends lost 4 bases at V and 1 base at J; junction bases unmatched: 12. The chain's CDR3 is CASSPVVGTGLSGANVLTF. The CDR3 DNA reads TGCGCCAGCAGCCCGGTAGTCGGGACAGGACTATCTGGGGCCAACGTCCTGACTTTC.

The chain combines TRBV13 with TRBJ2-1; a possible D gene is TRBD2 (5 bases). CDR3 length: 12 residues. The ends were cut back, 0 bases at V and 10 bases at J, with 7 bases in the middle. Germline V gene lookup returns CDR1 PRHDT and CDR2 FYEKMQ (reference sequence). CDR3 sequence reads: CASSLGRGEQFF. The CDR3 coding sequence is TGTGCCAGCAGCTTAGGCCGAGGGGAGCAGTTCTTC.

The CDR3 loop reads CSVAGTYNEQFF. The CDR3 DNA is TGCAGCGTTGCCGGGACATACAATGAGCAGTTCTTC. The chain couples TRBV29-1 to TRBJ2-1, with a tentative D call TRBD1 (6 bases). Between the trimmed V and J ends, which lost 4 bases and 4 bases, there was a span of 8 bases. Germline V lookup: CDR1 SQVTM, CDR2 ANQGSEA. The CDR3 totals 12 residues.

The chain couples TRBV9 to TRBJ2-7; D is perhaps TRBD2 (5 bases). Germline lookup yields CDR1 SGDLS and CDR2 YYNGEE. There are 13 residues in the CDR3. V shed 6 bases and J shed 6 bases, with 16 bases lying between them. CDR3 bases: TGTGCCAGCAACGGACCCCAAGAGGGCGAGCAGTACTTC. This sequence encodes CASNGPQEGEQYF.

The chain joins TRBV18 to TRBJ2-7, with D maybe TRBD2 (7 bases). This CDR3 is built from 16 residues. The V gene's germline CDR1 is KGHSH and CDR2 LQKENI. The ends were cut back, 0 bases at V and 3 bases at J, with 15 bases in the middle. In DNA form, the CDR3 reads TGTGCCAGCTCACCACCGGGTGGGGGGGCGAGCTACGAGCAGTACTTC. This sequence encodes CASSPPGGGASYEQYF.

CDR3 sequence reads: CASSLEERGASSYNEQFF. For the CDR3, the DNA is TGCGCCAGCAGCTTGGAGGAGCGGGGGGCAAGCTCCTACAATGAGCAGTTCTTC. The chain employs TRBV5-1 and TRBJ2-1; 9 bases are shared with TRBD2. V shed 0 bases, J shed 0 bases, and the junction held 7 bases outside the gene matches. Germline V gene sequence: CDR1 SGHRS, CDR2 YFSETQ. The CDR3 is made up of 18 amino acids.

J is TRBJ2-1 and V is TRBV4-3; no definite D call. V gave up 0 bases and J gave up 2 bases, with 5 bases separating them. The CDR3 spans 14 residues. From germline, CDR1 is LGHNA and CDR2 YSLEER. In DNA form, the CDR3 reads TGCGCCAGCAGCCAAGATCCCACCTACAATGAGCAGTTCTTC. Translation gives CASSQDPTYNEQFF.

The chain links TRBV30 to TRBJ1-1; D is unresolved. CDR1 GTSNPN and CDR2 SVGIG come from the germline V gene (reference sequence). The ends were cut back, 2 bases at V and 0 bases at J, with 10 bases in the middle. This CDR3 has 14 amino acids. The CDR3 region has the DNA TGTGCCTGGAGTAACGGGGTGTTGAACACTGAAGCTTTCTTT. Encoded protein: CAWSNGVLNTEAFF.

V gene TRBV11-2 combines with J gene TRBJ2-3; D is perhaps TRBD2 (6 bases). V was shortened by 2 bases and J by 5 bases, with 14 bases between the two germline ends. From germline, CDR1 is SGHAT and CDR2 FQNNGV. The CDR3 has 15 amino acids. CDR3 coding DNA: TGTGCCAGCAGCTTAATCCCTAGCGATTTAGATACGCAGTATTTT. Its protein product is CASSLIPSDLDTQYF.

This clone appeared once. The genes are TRBV7-6 and TRBJ2-1; 11 nucleotides match TRBD1. V gave up 5 bases and J gave up 4 bases; unmatched junction bases: 4. Germline CDR1 reads SGHVS; CDR2 reads FNYEAQ. The CDR3 loop spans 15 amino acids. Here the CDR3 DNA reads TGTGCCAGCAGCACCGGGACAGGGGGATACAATGAGCAGTTCTTC. It yields the protein CASSTGTGGYNEQFF.

The V and J genes are TRBV19 and TRBJ1-2; D is possibly TRBD1 (6 bases). This CDR3 spans 13 amino acids. The V and J ends lost 7 bases and 8 bases respectively, with 17 bases between them. Germline lookup yields CDR1 LNHDA and CDR2 SQIVND (reference sequence). The CDR3 region has the DNA TGTGCCAGTACCACACAGGGTGCGATCGGCTACACCTTC. It yields the protein CASTTQGAIGYTF.

The chain employs TRBV29-1 and TRBJ1-2; D is perhaps TRBD1 (5 bases). The CDR3 contains 15 residues. The germline V gene has CDR1 SQVTM and CDR2 ANQGSEA. The V end was cut by 7 bases, the J end by 2 bases, with 20 bases between. CDR3 nucleotide sequence: TGCAGCGCCAGGCCATCCGGGACGGAGAACTATGGCTACACCTTC. Amino acids: CSARPSGTENYGYTF. Using reference TRBV29-1 and TRBJ1-2 for the parts outside the CDR3, the full variable domain is SAVISQKPSRDICQRGTSLTIQCQVDSQVTMMFWYRQQPGQSLTLIATANQGSEATYESGFVIDKFPISRPNLTFSTLTVSNMSPEDSSIYLCSARPSGTENYGYTFGSGTRLTVV.

The chain recombines TRBV15 with TRBJ1-2; 8 bases line up with TRBD1. Germline CDR1 LNHNV, CDR2 YYDKDF (reference sequence). The CDR3 is 13 residues long. V trimming: 5 bases; J trimming: 8 bases; junction bases outside the gene matches: 7. The CDR3 nucleotides are TGTGCCACCAGCCGACTGACAGGGGAAGGCTACACCTTC. The encoded protein is CATSRLTGEGYTF.

This chain connects TRBV5-4 to TRBJ1-2; 9 nucleotides align to TRBD1. The CDR3 runs 13 residues. From germline, CDR1 is SGHNT and CDR2 YYREEE (reference sequence). Germline trimming cut 6 bases from V and 8 bases from J; bases unmatched to any gene: 8. The CDR3 nucleotides read TGTGCCAGCACCGGGACAGGGATCGGGGGCTACACCTTC. Translating gives CASTGTGIGGYTF.